This T cell receptor (beta chain) was identified during a study of vaccination and CD4 T cells after COVID-19 (dated by TCRdb to 2021 to 2024). The study in broad terms: Convalescent patients had a positive SARS-CoV-2 result on nasal swab PCR, and of these patients, 8 or 9 had mild disease and one had severe disease. In around 9 COVID-19 convalescent patients and several infection-naive healthy vaccine recipients, researchers compared the spike-specific CD4+ TCR repertoire from before mRNA vaccination with the repertoire from after. Post-COVID blood samples from convalescent patients were collected a median of approximately 100 days after diagnosis, with a range of about 35 to 180 days. The convalescent cohort included six males and four females, with two Hispanic individuals, seven Caucasians, two Asians and one multiracial person. For stimulating the cultures, overlapping spike peptide pools were used, derived from SARS-CoV-2 as well as from the common cold coronaviruses HCoV-NL63, HCoV-OC43 and HCoV-229E. Post-vaccine blood samples were collected a median of about 66 days after the second vaccine dose, ranging from about 13 to 241 days. Participants received two doses of either the Pfizer-BioNTech BNT162b2 vaccine (n=8) or the Moderna mRNA-1273 vaccine (n=2). As controls, cultures received a CEFX viral epitope pool (the positive control), an HIV-1 Nef peptide pool (the negative control), or no peptide at all.

Including cysteine and phenylalanine, the CDR3 has 15 amino acids. Only CDR3 DNA is held: 45 bases, read in frame from base 1. Taken from the germline V gene (reference sequence), the CDR1 and CDR2 loops are DFQATT and SNEGSKA. V lost 2 bases and J lost 4 bases; the stretch between them is 12 bases long. Findings and caveats that apply to the study as a whole: Among the post-vaccine SARS-CoV-2-reactive clones in convalescent patients, a median around 86% showed up only after vaccination, which suggests vaccine-specific priming. The number of convalescent patients in the study was relatively small, and the study did not examine early timepoints following natural infection. Of the vaccine-specific clones found in convalescent patients, nearly all (304 of 307) were mono-reactive for SARS-CoV-2 spike instead of being cross-reactive with common cold coronaviruses. The median count of SARS-CoV-2-reactive clonotypes went up from around 20 after infection to 30 to 40 after vaccination, although the change was not significant.

Worth noting for this clonotype: Its antigen is currently not known. The sample holds no much larger clone one base away, and base qualities are not on file.

Receptors were amplified or captured by PCR. DNA from cultured CD4+ T cells underwent TCR sequencing with the Oncomine TCR Beta short-read assay at the Johns Hopkins FTIC core. Genomic DNA was extracted from the cultured CD4+ T cells with the QIAamp micro DNA kit. Oncomine TCR Beta libraries from cultured CD4+ T cells were pooled with unique dual indexes and sequenced on an Illumina iSeq 100. Turning to the authors' computational methods: Non-productive sequences were removed, and CDR3s not starting with C, not ending with F or W, or shorter than 7 amino acids were discarded. Antigen-specific clonotypes were identified using the MANAFEST web application through comparison of peptide-stimulated wells with reference and other culture wells. For a clone to be called positive, the clone needed an FDR below 0.05, an odds ratio above 5, and a productive frequency above 0.1% in at least two of three replicate wells. A clonotype counted as cross-reactive if it showed significant expansion both in the SARS-CoV-2 spike wells and in at least one common cold coronavirus spike condition. Levenshtein distances (stringdist) and unrooted phylogenetic trees (ape) in R version 3.6.1 were used to assess CDR3 homology. The raw public reads went through TCRdb reprocessing: fastp at Q25, MiXCR clone calling, in-frame beta chains kept. Merged by CDR3 protein, the rows form single entries marked with the most common genes and DNA. TCRdb's processing, not the authors' own work, is the source of the V and J calls. Across this sample there are 13,000 or so distinct CDR3 sequences, with 50% seen only once. Roughly a fifth of the sample belongs to the ten largest clones.

The treatment or condition label, read with the paper, signifies: roughly nine-day PBMC culture with coronavirus spike peptide pools or control peptides (ViraFEST assay). To expand antigen-specific T cells with peptide pools and then pick out the expanded clonotypes through TCR sequencing, the study relied on the ViraFEST assay. The convalescent patients' positive SARS-CoV-2 PCR tests fell between March and December 2020, which was before the Alpha, Beta and Delta variants emerged in the United States. More than 1.5 million PBMCs per well were cultured in IMDM with roughly 5.2% human AB serum and about 9.2 IU/ml IL-2, plus 10 ug/ml peptide pools. Half of the culture medium was replaced with fresh IL-2-containing medium on days 3 and 7. CD4+ T cells were isolated after approximately ten days of culture through negative selection using the EasySep CD4+ T cell isolation kit. Ficoll-Paque Plus gradient centrifugation was used to isolate PBMCs from whole blood, and the isolated PBMCs were then either used fresh or cryopreserved at -140C. Culture conditions were generally each tested in triplicate wells.

The clonotype comes from a human donor who had recovered from COVID-19. Sequencing was performed on CD4+ T cells from blood, cultured in vitro. The rearrangement joined TRBV20-1 to TRBJ1-6, with the D gene not confidently named. The CDR3 reads as follows: CSARTQTEYNSPLHF. The nucleotides read TGCAGTGCTAGAACACAGACGGAATATAATTCACCCCTCCACTTT.